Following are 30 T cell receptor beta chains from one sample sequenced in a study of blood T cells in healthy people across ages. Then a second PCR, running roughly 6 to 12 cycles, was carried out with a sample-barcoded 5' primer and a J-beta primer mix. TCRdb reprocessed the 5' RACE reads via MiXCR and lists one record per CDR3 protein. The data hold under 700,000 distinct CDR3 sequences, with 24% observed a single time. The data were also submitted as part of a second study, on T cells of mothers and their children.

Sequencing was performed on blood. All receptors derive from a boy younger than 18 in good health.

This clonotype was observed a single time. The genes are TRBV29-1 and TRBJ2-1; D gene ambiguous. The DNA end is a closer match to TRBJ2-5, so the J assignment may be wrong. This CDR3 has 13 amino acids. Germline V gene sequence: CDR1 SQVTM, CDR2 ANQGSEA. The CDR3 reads CSGPFRPAETQYF. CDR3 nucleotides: TGCAGCGGGCCCTTTAGGCCAGCTGAGACCCAGTACTTC.

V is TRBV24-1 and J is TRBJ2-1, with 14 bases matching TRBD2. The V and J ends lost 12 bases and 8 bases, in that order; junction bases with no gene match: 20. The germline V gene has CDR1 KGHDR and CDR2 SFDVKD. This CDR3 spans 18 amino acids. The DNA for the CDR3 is TGTGCCGCCCCCACAGGAAGACTAGCGGGAGGGCACACGGATGAGCAGTTCTTC. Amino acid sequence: CAAPTGRLAGGHTDEQFF.

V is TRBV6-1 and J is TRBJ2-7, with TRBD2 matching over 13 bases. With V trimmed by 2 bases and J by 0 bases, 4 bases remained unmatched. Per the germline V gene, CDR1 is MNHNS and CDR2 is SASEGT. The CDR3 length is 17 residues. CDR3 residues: CASSELGLAGTSYEQYF. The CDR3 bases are TGTGCCAGCAGTGAATTGGGACTAGCGGGGACCTCCTACGAGCAGTACTTC.

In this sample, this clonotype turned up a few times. The CDR3 loop is CASPYGTNRRRVLTDTQYF. Here the CDR3 DNA reads TGTGCCAGTCCTTACGGGACTAATCGGAGGAGGGTTTTGACAGATACGCAGTATTTT. This rearrangement joins TRBV28 to TRBJ2-3; 7 nucleotides line up with TRBD2. With 9 bases clipped from V and 3 bases from J, the junction kept 24 bases outside the gene matches. The CDR3 has 19 amino acids. Germline CDR1 is MDHEN and CDR2 is SYDVKM.

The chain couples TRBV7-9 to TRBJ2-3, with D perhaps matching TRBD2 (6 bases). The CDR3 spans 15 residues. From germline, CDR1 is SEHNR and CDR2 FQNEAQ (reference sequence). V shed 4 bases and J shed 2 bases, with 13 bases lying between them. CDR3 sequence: CASSSAEGSTDTQYF. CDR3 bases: TGTGCCAGCAGCTCGGCGGAGGGCTCCACAGATACGCAGTATTTT.

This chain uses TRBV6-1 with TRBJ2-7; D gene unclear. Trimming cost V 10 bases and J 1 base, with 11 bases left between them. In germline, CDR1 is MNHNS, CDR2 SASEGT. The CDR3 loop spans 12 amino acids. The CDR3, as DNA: TGTGCCACGGCGCACCCTTCCTACGAGCAGTACTTC. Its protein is CATAHPSYEQYF.

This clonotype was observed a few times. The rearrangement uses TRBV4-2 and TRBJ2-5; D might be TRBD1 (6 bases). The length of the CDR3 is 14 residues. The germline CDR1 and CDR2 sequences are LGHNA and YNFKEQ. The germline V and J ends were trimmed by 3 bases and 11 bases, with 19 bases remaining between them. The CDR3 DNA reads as TGTGCCAGCAGCCAGGGGGCGTTGGAGAGGGTGCAGTACTTC. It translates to CASSQGALERVQYF.

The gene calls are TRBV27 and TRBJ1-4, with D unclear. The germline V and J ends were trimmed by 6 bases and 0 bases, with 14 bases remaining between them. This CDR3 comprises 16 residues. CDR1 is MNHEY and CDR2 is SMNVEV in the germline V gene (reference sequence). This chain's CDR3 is CASSLGLGSTNEKLFF. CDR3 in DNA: TGTGCCAGCAGCTTAGGTTTAGGTTCAACTAATGAAAAACTGTTTTTT. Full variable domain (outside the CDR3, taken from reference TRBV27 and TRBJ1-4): EAQVTQNPRYLITVTGKKLTVTCSQNMNHEYMSWYRQDPGLGLRQIYYSMNVEVTDKGDVPEGYKVSRKEKRNFPLILESPSPNQTSLYFCASSLGLGSTNEKLFFGSGTQLSVL.

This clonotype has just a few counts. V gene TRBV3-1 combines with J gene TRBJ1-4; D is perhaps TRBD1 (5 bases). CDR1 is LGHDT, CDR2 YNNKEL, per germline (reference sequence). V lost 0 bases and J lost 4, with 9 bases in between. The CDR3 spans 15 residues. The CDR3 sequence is CASSQEGRINEKLFF. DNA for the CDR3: TGTGCCAGCAGCCAAGAGGGACGGATTAATGAAAAACTGTTTTTT.

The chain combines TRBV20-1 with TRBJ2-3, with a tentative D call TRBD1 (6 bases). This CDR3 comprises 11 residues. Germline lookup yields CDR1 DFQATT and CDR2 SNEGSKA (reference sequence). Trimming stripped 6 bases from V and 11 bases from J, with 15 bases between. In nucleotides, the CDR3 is TGCAGTGCGACCGCAGGGGCGCGGCAGTATTTT. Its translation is CSATAGARQYF.

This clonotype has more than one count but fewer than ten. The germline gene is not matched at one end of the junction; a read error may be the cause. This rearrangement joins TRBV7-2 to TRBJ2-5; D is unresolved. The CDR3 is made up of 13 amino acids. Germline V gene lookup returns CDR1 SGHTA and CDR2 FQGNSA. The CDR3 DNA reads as TGTGCCAGCAGCCCAAAAGCTCAAGAGACCCAGTGCTTC. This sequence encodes CASSPKAQETQCF.

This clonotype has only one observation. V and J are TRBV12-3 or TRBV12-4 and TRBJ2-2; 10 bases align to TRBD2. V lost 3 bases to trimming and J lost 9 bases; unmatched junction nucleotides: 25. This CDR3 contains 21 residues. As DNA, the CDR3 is TGTGCCAGCAGTTTGTCCCTCAGCGGGAGGGCGAAAACCAAGCGAGGGAGGGAGCTGTTTTTT. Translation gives CASSLSLSGRAKTKRGRELFF.

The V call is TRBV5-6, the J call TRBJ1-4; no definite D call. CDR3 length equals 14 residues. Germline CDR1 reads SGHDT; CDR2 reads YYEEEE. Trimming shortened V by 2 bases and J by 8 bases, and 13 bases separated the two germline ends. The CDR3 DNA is TGTGCCAGCAGCTTCGACCCCTCAGGCGAAAAACTGTTTTTT. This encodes CASSFDPSGEKLFF.

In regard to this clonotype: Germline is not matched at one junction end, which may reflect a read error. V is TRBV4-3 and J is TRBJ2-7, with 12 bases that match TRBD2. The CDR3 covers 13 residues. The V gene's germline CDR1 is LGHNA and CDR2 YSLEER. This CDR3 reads CANSRGLAGRQYF. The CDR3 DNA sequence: TGCGCCAACAGCCGAGGACTAGCGGGGAGGCAGTACTTC.

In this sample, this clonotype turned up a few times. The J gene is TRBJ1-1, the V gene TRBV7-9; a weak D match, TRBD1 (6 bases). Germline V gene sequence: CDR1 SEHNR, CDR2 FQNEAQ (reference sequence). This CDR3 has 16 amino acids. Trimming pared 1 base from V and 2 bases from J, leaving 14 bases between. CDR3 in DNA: TGTGCCAGCAGCTTAGACAGGGCGTCGTTTAACACTGAAGCTTTCTTT. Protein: CASSLDRASFNTEAFF.

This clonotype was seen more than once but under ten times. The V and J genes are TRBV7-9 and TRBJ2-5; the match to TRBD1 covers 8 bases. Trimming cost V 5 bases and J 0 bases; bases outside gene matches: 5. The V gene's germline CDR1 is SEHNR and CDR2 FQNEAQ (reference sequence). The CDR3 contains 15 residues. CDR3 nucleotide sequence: TGTGCCAGCAGCGGAAGACAGGGGTACCAAGAGACCCAGTACTTC. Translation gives CASSGRQGYQETQYF.

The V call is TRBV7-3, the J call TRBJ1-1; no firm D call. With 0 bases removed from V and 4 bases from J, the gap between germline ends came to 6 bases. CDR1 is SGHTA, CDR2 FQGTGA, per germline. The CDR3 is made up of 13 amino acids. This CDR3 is CASSLTYSTEAFF. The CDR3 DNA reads TGTGCCAGCAGCTTAACATACAGCACTGAAGCTTTCTTT.

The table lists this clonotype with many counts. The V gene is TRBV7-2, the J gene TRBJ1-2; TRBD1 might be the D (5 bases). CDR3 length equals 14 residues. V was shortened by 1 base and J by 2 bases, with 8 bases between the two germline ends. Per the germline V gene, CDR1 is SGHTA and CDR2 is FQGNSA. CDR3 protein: CASSLEPGNYGYTF. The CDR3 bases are TGTGCCAGCAGCTTAGAGCCAGGGAACTATGGCTACACCTTC.

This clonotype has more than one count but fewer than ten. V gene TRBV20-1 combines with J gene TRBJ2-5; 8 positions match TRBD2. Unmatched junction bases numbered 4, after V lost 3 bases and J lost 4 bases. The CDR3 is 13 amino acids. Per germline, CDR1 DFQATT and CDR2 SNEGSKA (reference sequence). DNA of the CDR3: TGCAGTGCTAGGTTAGCGGGGAGAGAGACCCAGTACTTC. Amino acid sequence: CSARLAGRETQYF.

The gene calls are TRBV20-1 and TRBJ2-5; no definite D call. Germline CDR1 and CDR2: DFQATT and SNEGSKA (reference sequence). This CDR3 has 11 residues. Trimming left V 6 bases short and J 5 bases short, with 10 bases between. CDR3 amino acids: CSAALRETQYF. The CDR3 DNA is TGCAGTGCGGCGCTCCGGGAGACCCAGTACTTC.

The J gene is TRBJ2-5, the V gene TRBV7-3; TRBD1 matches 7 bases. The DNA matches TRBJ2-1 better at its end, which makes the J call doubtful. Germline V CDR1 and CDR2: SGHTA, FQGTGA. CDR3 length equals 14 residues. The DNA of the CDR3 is TGTGCCAGCAGCTTATCGACAGGGAACAATGAGCAGTTCTTC. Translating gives CASSLSTGNNEQFF.

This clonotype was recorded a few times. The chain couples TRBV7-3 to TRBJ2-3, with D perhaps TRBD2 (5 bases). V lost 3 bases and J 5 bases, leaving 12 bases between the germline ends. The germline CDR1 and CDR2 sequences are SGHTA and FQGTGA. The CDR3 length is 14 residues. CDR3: CASSFVASGDTQYF. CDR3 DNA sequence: TGTGCCAGCAGCTTCGTAGCCAGCGGAGATACGCAGTATTTT.

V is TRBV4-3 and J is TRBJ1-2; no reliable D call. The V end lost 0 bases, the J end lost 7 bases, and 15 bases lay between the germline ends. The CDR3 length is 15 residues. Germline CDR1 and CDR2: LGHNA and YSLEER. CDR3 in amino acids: CASSQDLRFDRGYTF. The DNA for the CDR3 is TGCGCCAGCAGCCAAGATCTTAGGTTCGACCGTGGCTACACCTTC.

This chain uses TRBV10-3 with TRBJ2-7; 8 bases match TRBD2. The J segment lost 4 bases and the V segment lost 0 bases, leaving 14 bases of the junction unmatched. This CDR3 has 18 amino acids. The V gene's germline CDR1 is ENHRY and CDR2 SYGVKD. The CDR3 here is CAISESGVPGLVPYEQYF. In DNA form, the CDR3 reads TGTGCCATCAGTGAGTCTGGGGTTCCGGGACTAGTACCGTACGAGCAGTACTTC.

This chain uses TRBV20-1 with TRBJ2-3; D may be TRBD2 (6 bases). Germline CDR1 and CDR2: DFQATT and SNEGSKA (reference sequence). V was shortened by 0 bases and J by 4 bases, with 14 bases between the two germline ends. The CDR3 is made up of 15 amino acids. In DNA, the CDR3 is TGCAGTGCTAGAGATCGGAGGGCCCTCGCAGATACGCAGTATTTT. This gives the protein CSARDRRALADTQYF.

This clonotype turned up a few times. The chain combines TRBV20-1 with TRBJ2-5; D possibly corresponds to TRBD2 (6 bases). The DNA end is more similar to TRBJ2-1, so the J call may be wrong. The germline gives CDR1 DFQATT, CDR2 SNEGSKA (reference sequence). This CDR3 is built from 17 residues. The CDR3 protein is CSARDSFTSRHYNEQFF. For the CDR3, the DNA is TGCAGTGCTAGAGATTCCTTTACTAGCAGACACTACAATGAGCAGTTCTTC.

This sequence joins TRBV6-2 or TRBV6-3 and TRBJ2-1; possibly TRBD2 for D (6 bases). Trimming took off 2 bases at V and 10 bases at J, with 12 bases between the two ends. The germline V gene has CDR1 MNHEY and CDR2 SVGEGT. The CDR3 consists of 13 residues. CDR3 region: CASSYATSHEQFF. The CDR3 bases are TGTGCCAGCAGTTACGCGACTAGTCACGAGCAGTTCTTC.

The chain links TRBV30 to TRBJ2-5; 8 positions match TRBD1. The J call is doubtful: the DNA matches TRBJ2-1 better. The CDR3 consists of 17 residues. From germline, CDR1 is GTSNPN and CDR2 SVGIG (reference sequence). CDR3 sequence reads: CAWSVGYGQGLGNEQFF. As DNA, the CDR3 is TGTGCCTGGAGTGTAGGGTATGGACAGGGTCTCGGCAATGAGCAGTTCTTC.

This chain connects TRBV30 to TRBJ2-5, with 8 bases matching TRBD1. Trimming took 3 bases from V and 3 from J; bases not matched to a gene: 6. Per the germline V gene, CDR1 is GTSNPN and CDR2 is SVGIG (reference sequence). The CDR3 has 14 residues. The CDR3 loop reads CAWSGDRGEETQYF. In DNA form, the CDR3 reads TGTGCCTGGAGCGGAGACAGGGGCGAAGAGACCCAGTACTTC.

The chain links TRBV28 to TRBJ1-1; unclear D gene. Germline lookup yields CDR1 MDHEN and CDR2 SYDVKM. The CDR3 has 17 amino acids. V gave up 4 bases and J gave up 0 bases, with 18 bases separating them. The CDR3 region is CASSSNRGGRLNTEAFF. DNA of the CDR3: TGTGCCAGCAGTTCAAATCGCGGAGGGAGGCTGAACACTGAAGCTTTCTTT.